This T cell receptor beta chain was profiled in a study of blood T cell repertoires in COVID-19. About the study: Sites in the United States, Italy and Spain provided acute and convalescent COVID-19 samples. The cDNA or gDNA used as material had been derived from T cells, B-cell-depleted T cells, or PBMCs.

This CDR3 spans 14 amino acids. Germline V gene sequence: CDR1 SGHNT, CDR2 YENEEA. With 6 bases removed from V and 1 base from J, the gap between germline ends came to 13 bases. As originally analysed: Scientists estimated how many nucleated cells there were by amplifying reference gene primers. Data came from immunoSEQ multiplex PCR; TCRdb stores just in-frame clones and leaves some out. V and J calls and clone size are given by that table; D and trimming were obtained from the DNA. The sample lists over 9,500 clones; around 81% were seen once. This TCR was sampled from a human donor in a cohort sampled during active COVID-19. The V gene is TRBV11-3, the J gene TRBJ2-7; TRBD1 is a possible D gene (6 bases). Sequenced: peripheral blood. The CDR3 sequence: CASRPQGISYEQYF. In DNA form, the CDR3 reads TGTGCCAGCAGACCACAGGGTATATCCTACGAGCAGTACTTC. The full variable domain, with the rest looked up from reference TRBV11-3 and TRBJ2-7, is EAGVVQSPRYKIIEKKQPVAFWCNPISGHNTLYWYLQNLGQGPELLIRYENEEAVDDSQLPKDRFSAERLKGVDSTLKIQPAELGDSAVYLCASRPQGISYEQYFGPGTRLTVT.